Sequencing of this T cell receptor (beta chain) was carried out in a study of blood T cell repertoires in COVID-19. Study-level background: Italy, Spain and the United States were the sources of the convalescent and acute COVID-19 samples. T cells, B-cell-depleted T cells, or PBMCs supplied cDNA or gDNA.

How the authors handled the data: It was from reference gene primer amplification that nucleated cell counts were estimated. Sequencing used immunoSEQ multiplex PCR; TCRdb keeps in-frame clones, though not all of them. The D gene and trimming were derived from the DNA, and the V and J assignments and clone size from that table. This table holds about 230,000 clones, 75% to 85% found once. Germline assignment: CDR1 KGHSH and CDR2 LQKENI. V lost 2 bases and J lost 5, with 7 bases in between. CDR3 size: 12 residues. The origin of this receptor is a man aged 35 to 55 who had recovered from COVID-19. The rearrangement uses TRBV18 and TRBJ2-7, with D possibly being TRBD2 (6 bases). The specimen was peripheral blood. CDR3 nucleotides: TGTGCCAGCTCACCAGGGGGGAACGAGCAGTACTTC. It yields the protein CASSPGGNEQYF.